This entry lists 14 T cell receptor beta chains sequenced from one sample in a study of blood T cell repertoires in COVID-19 (dated by TCRdb to about 2020). Receptor amplification or capture employed the immunoSEQ multiplex PCR assay. Sourced from immuneACCESS, this table was stored by TCRdb with only in-frame sequences that have V and J called. A share of the clones is absent; for the studies checked, an unresolved V gene accounts for under half, and the remainder has no known explanation. For this sample there are some 200,000 clones; about 95% appear just once. In total, the top ten clones hold 0.6% to 0.9% of the sample. Sequences were obtained from peripheral blood. These receptor sequences come from a man in his thirties or forties with COVID-19, enrolled during active disease.

V is TRBV5-5 and J is TRBJ2-3, with TRBD2 matching 10 bases. The germline V gene encodes CDR1 SGHKS and CDR2 YYEKEE (reference sequence). This CDR3 is 16 amino acids long. Trimming removed 0 bases from V and 4 bases from J; junction bases left unmatched: 5. Written as DNA, the CDR3 is TGTGCCAGCAGCTTGGACCTAGCGGGGGCCGCAGATACGCAGTATTTT. Encoded protein: CASSLDLAGAADTQYF.

This clone was detected only a few times. The rearrangement uses TRBV2 and TRBJ1-2, with a possible D match to TRBD1 (5 bases). V dropped 5 bases and J dropped 4 bases, with 14 bases sitting between them. In germline, CDR1 is SNHLY, CDR2 FYNNEI. The length of the CDR3 is 14 residues. The CDR3 DNA is TGTGCCAGCAGTCCCCTCCAGGGAGGCTATGGCTACACCTTC. Its translation: CASSPLQGGYGYTF.

The rearrangement links TRBV4-1 to TRBJ1-2, with 9 bases that match TRBD1. The CDR3 is made up of 18 amino acids. The germline gives CDR1 MGHRA, CDR2 YSYEKL. The J segment lost 2 bases and the V segment lost 3 bases, leaving 13 bases of the junction unmatched. CDR3 nucleotide sequence: TGCGCCAGCAGCCAGCCCTGGGACAGGGTTGTACAAAACTATGGCTACACCTTC. It codes for CASSQPWDRVVQNYGYTF.

The chain uses TRBV11-2 and TRBJ2-7, with D tentatively TRBD1 (5 bases). CDR3 length: 15 residues. Germline-derived CDR1 and CDR2 are SGHAT and FQNNGV. The germline V and J ends were trimmed by 0 bases and 3 bases, with 12 bases remaining between them. The CDR3: CASSLEVGPSYEQYF. CDR3 nucleotide sequence: TGTGCCAGCAGCTTAGAAGTGGGGCCGAGCTACGAGCAGTACTTC.

This chain connects TRBV2 to TRBJ1-1; TRBD1 matches 9 bases. With V trimmed by 4 bases and J by 5 bases, 17 bases remained unmatched. There are 18 residues in the CDR3. Germline-derived CDR1 and CDR2 are SNHLY and FYNNEI. The CDR3: CASSGPTGGPGGGTEAFF. The CDR3 DNA follows: TGTGCCAGCAGTGGGCCTACAGGGGGCCCAGGAGGTGGTACTGAAGCTTTCTTT.

The chain's CDR3 is CASSPTGVLSGNTIYF. The CDR3 DNA is TGTGCCAGCAGTCCGACGGGGGTTTTATCTGGAAACACCATATATTTT. The chain uses TRBV6-6 and TRBJ1-3, with D maybe TRBD1 (5 bases). The V end lost 5 bases, the J end lost 1 base, and 15 bases lay between the germline ends. This CDR3 is built from 16 residues. Germline values: CDR1 MNHNY, CDR2 SVGAGI (reference sequence).

V gene TRBV2 combines with J gene TRBJ2-5; no definite D call. V shed 4 bases and J shed 9 bases, with 15 bases lying between them. Germline assignment: CDR1 SNHLY and CDR2 FYNNEI. The CDR3 length is 13 residues. CDR3 nucleotide sequence: TGTGCCAGCAGTGCCGAGACACCAGGTCCCCAGTACTTC. Translation gives CASSAETPGPQYF.

Notes on this clone: Because the CDR3's place on the DNA is in doubt, the DNA is left out and the CDR3 is given as listed by TCRdb. CDR3 residues: CASSLSGVSSGQPQHF. The V and J genes are TRBV27 and TRBJ1-5. The CDR3 length is 16 residues, termini included. Germline CDR1 MNHEY, CDR2 SMNVEV (reference sequence).

V is TRBV11-1 and J is TRBJ1-6; the match to TRBD1 covers 7 bases. V lost 5 bases, J lost 8 bases, and 12 bases stayed unmatched. The CDR3 runs to 16 residues. The germline V gene has CDR1 SGHAT and CDR2 FQDESV (reference sequence). The CDR3 spells CASSHPLLDRDSPLHF. CDR3 sequence (DNA): TGTGCCAGCAGCCACCCACTCCTTGACAGGGATTCACCCCTCCACTTT. The full variable domain, with the rest looked up from reference TRBV11-1 and TRBJ1-6, is EAEVAQSPRYKITEKSQAVAFWCDPISGHATLYWYRQILGQGPELLVQFQDESVVDDSQLPKDRFSAERLKGVDSTLKIQPAELGDSAMYLCASSHPLLDRDSPLHFGNGTRLTVT.

The V gene is TRBV10-2, the J gene TRBJ2-7, with D possibly TRBD1 on 6 matching bases. CDR3 size: 12 residues. Germline loops: CDR1 WSHSY, CDR2 SAAADI. With 7 bases removed from V and 6 bases from J, the gap between germline ends came to 13 bases. For the CDR3, the DNA is TGCGCCAGCATGGGACATCTTCTCGAGCAGTACTTC. Its protein product is CASMGHLLEQYF.

This chain joins TRBV9 and TRBJ1-2; TRBD1 matches at 9 bases. V was pared by 3 bases and J by 5 bases, with 11 bases of the junction left unmatched. Per germline, CDR1 SGDLS and CDR2 YYNGEE. The CDR3 is made up of 16 amino acids. CDR3 residues: CASSGRDRETLYGYTF. As DNA, the CDR3 is TGTGCCAGCAGCGGCCGGGACAGGGAAACCCTTTATGGCTACACCTTC.

The chain joins TRBV7-6 to TRBJ2-5; 15 nucleotides align to TRBD2. The germline CDR1 and CDR2 sequences are SGHVS and FNYEAQ. The J segment lost 5 bases and the V segment lost 7 bases, leaving 8 bases of the junction unmatched. The CDR3 extends over 16 amino acids. CDR3 nucleotide sequence: TGTGCCAGCAAAAGGACTAGCGGGGGGGCTTGGGAGACCCAGTACTTC. Protein sequence: CASKRTSGGAWETQYF.

This clone was observed a few times. V and J are TRBV6-5 and TRBJ1-2; possibly TRBD1 for D (6 bases). The CDR3 extends over 15 amino acids. Germline loops: CDR1 MNHEY, CDR2 SVGAGI. V was clipped by 5 bases and J by 4 bases, with 17 bases between them. For the CDR3, the DNA is TGTGCCAGCAGTCACGGGGCACAGGGTGTCTATGGCTACACCTTC. Protein: CASSHGAQGVYGYTF.

The chain has TRBV5-1 and TRBJ2-7; 10 nucleotides align to TRBD1. CDR3 length: 16 residues. V was pared by 0 bases and J by 0 bases, with 3 bases of the junction left unmatched. CDR1 is SGHRS and CDR2 is YFSETQ in the germline V gene. The CDR3 DNA is TGCGCCAGCAGCTTGGGGGGGACAGGGGCCTCCTACGAGCAGTACTTC. It translates to CASSLGGTGASYEQYF. Based on the CDR3 plus reference TRBV5-1 and TRBJ2-7, the full variable domain is KAGVTQTPRYLIKTRGQQVTLSCSPISGHRSVSWYQQTPGQGLQFLFEYFSETQRNKGNFPGRFSGRQFSNSRSEMNVSTLELGDSALYLCASSLGGTGASYEQYFGPGTRLTVT.